This TCR beta chain was sequenced in a study of T-cell memory formation after mild COVID-19. Whole-study results and caveats: Later expanders leaned CD4+, whereas day 15 to 85 contracting clones were balanced CD4/CD8.

Worth noting for this clonotype: Its antigen is unidentified.

This CDR3 is 15 amino acids long. V lost 6 bases, J lost 10 bases, and 17 bases stayed unmatched. Germline values: CDR1 DFQATT, CDR2 SNEGSKA (reference sequence). MiXCR, run by TCRdb on the 5' RACE reads, gives a single entry per CDR3 protein. The sample contains roughly 4,700 distinct CDR3 sequences, under 45% of which appear only once. The V call is TRBV20-1, the J call TRBJ2-1; 8 bases align to TRBD2. The sequenced sample consisted of PBMCs or a T cell subset sorted from them (not recorded which). The sequence was collected from an adult who had mild COVID-19 (a few samples of this study predate the infection). Cell type and time point are not known. CDR3 in amino acids: CSAKRESYSGGEQFF. The CDR3 nucleotides read TGCAGTGCAAAGCGGGAGAGCTACTCTGGGGGGGAGCAGTTCTTC.